Listed here are 10 T cell receptor beta chains from one sample, sequenced in a study of T cells in Graves' hyperthyroidism and ophthalmopathy. Amplified regions were TCR beta CDR3 sequences from RNA transcripts. The study used the HTBI primer set for a first-round RT-PCR of the TCR CDR3. A single record per CDR3 protein comes from TCRdb applying MiXCR to the multiplex PCR reads. Here the sample spans 450,000 to 700,000 distinct CDR3 sequences, about 43% being singletons. The sample was peripheral blood or thyroid tissue (not recorded which). The receptors here all came from an adult woman with Graves' disease, either hyperthyroidism or ophthalmopathy (not recorded which).

The chain combines TRBV15 with TRBJ2-7; perhaps D is TRBD1 or TRBD2 (6 bases each). This CDR3 contains 14 residues. The V end was cut by 4 bases, the J end by 5 bases, with 15 bases between. CDR1 is LNHNV and CDR2 is YYDKDF in the germline V gene (reference sequence). This CDR3 is CATSNGAGGNEQYF. The DNA of the CDR3 is TGTGCCACCAGCAACGGCGCCGGGGGCAACGAGCAGTACTTC.

This chain uses TRBV7-9 with TRBJ1-6; D call uncertain. Germline V CDR1 and CDR2: SEHNR, FQNEAQ (reference sequence). CDR3 length: 14 residues. With 1 base removed from V and 7 bases from J, the gap between germline ends came to 8 bases. CDR3 nucleotide sequence: TGTGCCAGCAGCTTAGACCCACAGAATTCACCCCTCCACTTT. It yields the protein CASSLDPQNSPLHF.

The gene calls are TRBV7-9 and TRBJ2-7, with no clear D. There are 15 residues in the CDR3. Looked up from germline, CDR1 is SEHNR and CDR2 is FQNEAQ (reference sequence). V dropped 1 base and J dropped 0 bases, with 10 bases sitting between them. CDR3: CASSLEAGTSYEQYF. For the CDR3, the DNA is TGTGCCAGCAGCTTAGAGGCAGGAACCTCCTACGAGCAGTACTTC.

Ten or more counts support this clonotype. The chain links TRBV10-3 to TRBJ2-6; 8 bases fit TRBD1. Germline V gene data show CDR1 as ENHRY and CDR2 as SYGVKD. The trim removed 4 bases at V and 0 bases at J, leaving 8 bases unmatched. The CDR3 length is 18 residues. The CDR3 protein is CAISVGGQASSGANVLTF. CDR3 DNA sequence: TGTGCCATCAGTGTTGGGGGACAGGCGAGCTCTGGGGCCAACGTCCTGACTTTC.

V gene TRBV2 combines with J gene TRBJ1-2; D is perhaps TRBD1 (5 bases). There are 14 residues in the CDR3. The germline gives CDR1 SNHLY, CDR2 FYNNEI. Trimming cost V 1 base and J 6 bases, with 12 bases left between them. CDR3 sequence: CASSEDRDDDGYTF. DNA of the CDR3: TGTGCCAGCAGTGAAGACCGGGACGATGATGGCTACACCTTC.

The chain combines TRBV21-1 with TRBJ2-7; the table's TRBD2 call for D was not verified on the DNA. TRBV21-1 is recorded as a pseudogene. The CDR3 sequence is 14 residues long. The CDR3 is CASSSLRQGGEQYF. The DNA of the CDR3 is TGTGCCAGCAGCAGCTTACGGCAGGGCGGCGAGCAGTACTTC.

This clonotype was seen repeatedly, ten times or more. The V and J genes are TRBV5-1 and TRBJ1-2; D remains ambiguous. CDR1 is SGHRS and CDR2 is YFSETQ in the germline V gene. V was trimmed by 4 bases and J by 8 bases, leaving 15 bases between them. The CDR3 has 13 amino acids. The CDR3 DNA reads as TGCGCCAGCAGCGAAACCAGGATCCGAGGCTACACCTTC. Translating gives CASSETRIRGYTF.

This clonotype was seen a single time. The chain combines TRBV20-1 with TRBJ1-5, with no clear D. The CDR3 is 10 residues long. Trimming shortened V by 6 bases and J by 11 bases, and 11 bases separated the two germline ends. Germline assignment: CDR1 DFQATT and CDR2 SNEGSKA (reference sequence). The CDR3 protein is CSARSETQHF. As DNA, the CDR3 is TGCAGTGCCCGGTCTGAGACCCAGCATTTT.

The chain uses TRBV10-3 and TRBJ2-7; 11 bases map to TRBD2. The CDR3 runs 12 residues. V shed 10 bases, J shed 5 bases, and the junction held 4 bases outside the gene matches. The V gene's germline CDR1 is ENHRY and CDR2 SYGVKD. CDR3 coding DNA: TGTGCCACGACTAGCGGGACCGACGAGCAGTACTTC. Residues: CATTSGTDEQYF.

This clonotype was observed many times. The V call is TRBV11-2, the J call TRBJ1-2; D possibly corresponds to TRBD1 (6 bases). Germline lookup yields CDR1 SGHAT and CDR2 FQNNGV. The V end lost 2 bases, the J end lost 4 bases, and 23 bases lay between the germline ends. The CDR3 is made up of 18 amino acids. The CDR3 protein is CASSLLPPNRDTAYGYTF. CDR3 nucleotide sequence: TGTGCCAGCAGCTTATTGCCACCAAATCGGGACACGGCCTATGGCTACACCTTC.